This T cell receptor (beta chain) appears in the sequencing data of a study of shared clonotypes between healthy human individuals. Study summary: Three plates were used per donor for CD4 naive, three for CD4 memory, two for CD8 naive and one for CD8 memory.

The assay was run at deep level. Sequencing used immunoSEQ multiplex PCR; TCRdb keeps in-frame clones, though not all of them. The sample holds around 700,000 clones; about two thirds are singletons and the top ten take roughly 1.8%. General study results and limits: Even with large depth, rarefaction showed that sorted-subset sequencing was incomplete.

The CDR3 extends over 15 amino acids. Germline V CDR1 and CDR2: SGDLS, YYNGEE. Trimming left V 0 bases short and J 1 base short, with 7 bases between. About this clone: The antigen remains undetermined.

The sequence was obtained from a woman aged 25 to 39 in good health. The V call is TRBV9, the J call TRBJ2-2, with D uncertain. Sequenced sample: memory CD4+ T cells sorted from blood. As to subset: CD45RA-negative fraction. CDR3 loop: CASSVALMNTGELFF. In nucleotides, the CDR3 is TGTGCCAGCAGCGTAGCACTTATGAACACCGGGGAGCTGTTTTTT.